Shown below are 27 T cell receptor beta chains from a single sample sequenced in a study of cytomegalovirus exposure and HLA in healthy donors. 13 Jbeta primers and 60 Vbeta primers were used for the PCR. Libraries were prepared by immunoSEQ multiplex PCR; TCRdb keeps only in-frame clonotypes and omits some of them. The repertoire holds about 120,000 clones, with 9.5% as singletons. What was sequenced was PBMCs. These receptors originate from a man aged 30-40 years in good health and CMV-seronegative.

About this clone itself: The same CDR3 can be traced to other DNA sequences in this sample. The V gene is TRBV19, the J gene TRBJ2-5; 9 bases are shared with TRBD1. With 6 bases clipped from V and 1 base from J, the junction kept 0 bases outside the gene matches. Looked up from germline, CDR1 is LNHDA and CDR2 is SQIVND (reference sequence). This CDR3 has 13 amino acids. CDR3 bases: TGTGCCAGTAGGGACAGGGGCCAAGAGACCCAGTACTTC. It encodes CASRDRGQETQYF.

This clone was picked up a small number of times. The chain recombines TRBV2 with TRBJ2-7; 9 bases agree with TRBD1. The germline V gene has CDR1 SNHLY and CDR2 FYNNEI. V trimming: 10 bases; J trimming: 6 bases; junction bases outside the gene matches: 7. This CDR3 comprises 12 residues. The DNA for the CDR3 is TGTGCCACTTTGGGGGACAGGGCCGAGCAGTACTTC. Translation: CATLGDRAEQYF.

The chain is built from TRBV2 and TRBJ2-1, with 7 bases identical to TRBD1. Per the germline V gene, CDR1 is SNHLY and CDR2 is FYNNEI. V shed 5 bases, J shed 7 bases, and the junction held 8 bases outside the gene matches. This CDR3 region has 14 residues. CDR3 in DNA: TGTGCCAGCAGTACCCCGGGACAGCGTAATGAGCAGTTCTTC. Its protein product is CASSTPGQRNEQFF.

The chain recombines TRBV7-2 with TRBJ1-1; D unclear. Germline V CDR1 and CDR2: SGHTA, FQGNSA. V was pared by 2 bases and J by 3 bases, with 19 bases between. There are 17 residues in the CDR3. The CDR3 coding sequence is TGTGCCAGCAGCTTAAGGTCCTTTGGGATGGAGGACACTGAAGCTTTCTTT. Protein: CASSLRSFGMEDTEAFF.

This clone has only a few counts. The J gene is TRBJ2-5, the V gene TRBV5-4; TRBD2 aligns across 9 bases. The CDR3 runs 16 residues. Trimming took 3 bases from V and 1 from J; bases not matched to a gene: 7. The germline V gene has CDR1 SGHNT and CDR2 YYREEE (reference sequence). CDR3 in amino acids: CASSWGGSGGQETQYF. The CDR3 DNA follows: TGTGCCAGCAGCTGGGGAGGTAGCGGGGGCCAAGAGACCCAGTACTTC.

This rearrangement joins TRBV18 to TRBJ2-3; D is undetermined. From germline, CDR1 is KGHSH and CDR2 LQKENI. The CDR3 is 13 amino acids. V shed 3 bases and J shed 7 bases, with 11 bases lying between them. CDR3 protein: CASSPTGPNTQYF. DNA of the CDR3: TGTGCCAGCTCACCCACGGGTCCAAATACGCAGTATTTT. Using reference TRBV18 and TRBJ2-3 for the parts outside the CDR3, the full variable domain is NAGVMQNPRHLVRRRGQEARLRCSPMKGHSHVYWYRQLPEEGLKFMVYLQKENIIDESGMPKERFSAEFPKEGPSILRIQQVVRGDSAAYFCASSPTGPNTQYFGPGTRLTVL.

This chain uses TRBV6-6 with TRBJ2-7; perhaps TRBD1 as D (5 bases). The CDR3 spans 14 residues. V shed 8 bases and J shed 0 bases, with 14 bases lying between them. Germline CDR1 and CDR2: MNHNY and SVGAGI (reference sequence). Here the CDR3 DNA reads TGTGCCAGCGAGGAGCGACAGAGCTCCTACGAGCAGTACTTC. It is translated as CASEERQSSYEQYF.

The J gene is TRBJ2-7, the V gene TRBV5-6, with 9 positions matching TRBD1. This CDR3 has 15 amino acids. The germline V gene encodes CDR1 SGHDT and CDR2 YYEEEE. V gave up 1 base and J gave up 5 bases; unmatched junction bases: 7. The CDR3 here is CASSLNTGGIDEQYF. CDR3 sequence (DNA): TGTGCCAGCAGCTTGAATACAGGGGGCATCGACGAGCAGTACTTC.

This clone was found a few times. The CDR3 loop is CASILNRGTEAFF. CDR3 nucleotides: TGTGCCAGCATCCTCAACCGGGGAACTGAAGCTTTCTTT. The rearrangement links TRBV7-2 to TRBJ1-1; no definite D call. The length of the CDR3 is 13 residues. Germline lookup yields CDR1 SGHTA and CDR2 FQGNSA. V lost 7 bases and J 5 bases, leaving 14 bases between the germline ends. Filled out from reference TRBV7-2 and TRBJ1-1, the complete variable domain reads GAGVSQSPSNKVTEKGKDVELRCDPISGHTALYWYRQSLGQGLEFLIYFQGNSAPDKSGLPSDRFSAERTGGSVSTLTIQRTQQEDSAVYLCASILNRGTEAFFGQGTRLTVV.

This clone turned up a few times. This sequence joins TRBV27 and TRBJ2-5; D might be TRBD1 (7 bases). The CDR3 is made up of 15 amino acids. The germline V gene has CDR1 MNHEY and CDR2 SMNVEV (reference sequence). V lost 2 bases and J lost 1, with 11 bases in between. The CDR3, as DNA: TGTGCCAGCAGTTTAAACAGGGGAGGCCAAGAGACCCAGTACTTC. Translating it yields CASSLNRGGQETQYF.

The chain has TRBV5-1 and TRBJ2-7, with 12 nucleotides matching TRBD1. The CDR3 contains 17 residues. With V trimmed by 4 bases and J by 4 bases, 12 bases remained unmatched. The germline CDR1 and CDR2 sequences are SGHRS and YFSETQ. CDR3 sequence: CASSHWSSGQGAYEQYF. The CDR3 DNA sequence: TGCGCCAGCAGCCATTGGTCGTCGGGACAGGGGGCTTACGAGCAGTACTTC.

The chain joins TRBV25-1 to TRBJ2-2, with D maybe TRBD2 (5 bases). Germline V lookup: CDR1 MGHDK, CDR2 SYGVNS. V was cut by 6 bases and J by 0 bases, with 11 bases left in between. There are 15 residues in the CDR3. The CDR3: CASRTDYSNTGELFF. The CDR3 coding sequence is TGTGCCAGCAGAACCGACTACTCGAACACCGGGGAGCTGTTTTTT.

This clone was counted a few times. This chain links TRBV7-2 with TRBJ1-4; possible D gene TRBD1, 6 bases. The CDR3 runs to 17 residues. Trimming stripped 6 bases from V and 0 bases from J, with 17 bases between. The germline V gene encodes CDR1 SGHTA and CDR2 FQGNSA. CDR3 sequence reads: CASRVGHQVATNEKLFF. As DNA, the CDR3 is TGTGCCAGCAGGGTGGGACACCAAGTTGCAACTAATGAAAAACTGTTTTTT.

The rearrangement uses TRBV6-1 and TRBJ1-1; D may be TRBD1 (5 bases). The CDR3 loop spans 13 amino acids. V lost 7 bases, J lost 5 bases, and 14 bases lay in between. Germline V CDR1 and CDR2: MNHNS, SASEGT. CDR3 coding DNA: TGTGCCAGCATTGGACACCCGAGGACTGAAGCTTTCTTT. As protein: CASIGHPRTEAFF.

This clone came up a few times. The J gene is TRBJ1-4, the V gene TRBV6-5; D is unclear. CDR3 length: 14 amino acids. Trimming left V 2 bases short and J 8 bases short, with 12 bases between. In germline, CDR1 is MNHEY, CDR2 SVGAGI. As DNA, the CDR3 is TGTGCCAGCAGTTACAGTTCGTCGGGAGAAAAACTGTTTTTT. This codes for CASSYSSSGEKLFF.

The table lists this clone with a few counts. The rearrangement links TRBV6-5 to TRBJ1-1, with a tentative D call TRBD1 (6 bases). Germline loops: CDR1 MNHEY, CDR2 SVGAGI. There are 14 residues in the CDR3. The ends were cut back, 6 bases at V and 1 base at J, with 12 bases in the middle. The CDR3 region is CASSPRGANTEAFF. The CDR3 region has the DNA TGTGCCAGCAGCCCCCGGGGGGCGAACACTGAAGCTTTCTTT.

The J gene is TRBJ1-4, the V gene TRBV11-3; TRBD1 aligns across 9 bases. The CDR3 is made up of 17 amino acids. Per the germline V gene, CDR1 is SGHNT and CDR2 is YENEEA. V lost 4 bases and J lost 6; bases outside the gene matches: 12. CDR3 protein: CASSSETTGGADEKLFF. CDR3 DNA sequence: TGTGCCAGCAGCTCAGAGACCACAGGGGGCGCGGATGAAAAACTGTTTTTT.

This clone was detected a few times. The chain employs TRBV5-1 and TRBJ2-1; 10 bases fit TRBD2. Germline lookup yields CDR1 SGHRS and CDR2 YFSETQ. V lost 0 bases to trimming and J lost 7 bases; unmatched junction nucleotides: 7. CDR3 size: 16 residues. The CDR3 loop is CASSLADLAGANEQFF. CDR3 in DNA: TGCGCCAGCAGCTTGGCCGACCTAGCGGGAGCAAATGAGCAGTTCTTC.

This clone was seen a handful of times. This sequence joins TRBV12-5 and TRBJ2-7, with D perhaps TRBD2 (5 bases). The CDR3 is 14 amino acids. V gave up 3 bases and J gave up 6 bases, with 15 bases separating them. Germline V gives CDR1 LGHNT, CDR2 FRNRAP. The CDR3 sequence is CASGFPTQRGEQYF. As DNA, the CDR3 is TGTGCTAGTGGTTTTCCGACCCAACGGGGCGAGCAGTACTTC.

The chain couples TRBV9 to TRBJ1-4; 12 bases match TRBD1. V was pared by 4 bases and J by 8 bases, with 6 bases of the junction left unmatched. The CDR3 sequence is 15 residues long. Per germline, CDR1 SGDLS and CDR2 YYNGEE. CDR3 loop: CASSPSGTGGEKLFF. CDR3 DNA: TGTGCCAGCAGCCCCAGTGGGACAGGGGGCGAAAAACTGTTTTTT.

The rearrangement joins TRBV29-1 to TRBJ2-5; 14 bases line up with TRBD2. J gave up 5 bases and V 6 bases, and 11 bases lay outside the gene matches. There are 16 residues in the CDR3. Germline V gives CDR1 SQVTM, CDR2 ANQGSEA. The CDR3 DNA sequence: TGCAGCGTCCCGGGACTAGCGGGAGTCCTGGGCGAGACCCAGTACTTC. It translates to CSVPGLAGVLGETQYF.

Only a few counts were recorded for this clone. The V and J genes are TRBV29-1 and TRBJ1-2, with a possible D match to TRBD1 (5 bases). In germline, CDR1 is SQVTM, CDR2 ANQGSEA. V dropped 7 bases and J dropped 3 bases, with 12 bases sitting between them. The CDR3 covers 12 residues. The CDR3, as DNA: TGCAGCGCCCAACCGGGGGACTATGGCTACACCTTC. Its protein is CSAQPGDYGYTF.

This chain connects TRBV7-2 to TRBJ1-1, with D perhaps TRBD1 (5 bases). The CDR3 runs to 15 residues. Per germline, CDR1 SGHTA and CDR2 FQGNSA. V was shortened by 5 bases and J by 0 bases, with 13 bases between the two germline ends. This chain's CDR3 is CASSLDRFMNTEAFF. DNA for the CDR3: TGTGCCAGCAGCCTCGACAGATTCATGAACACTGAAGCTTTCTTT.

J is TRBJ2-1 and V is TRBV10-3; D remains unclear. Germline lookup yields CDR1 ENHRY and CDR2 SYGVKD. The CDR3 length is 14 residues. Trimming left V 3 bases short and J 0 bases short, with 6 bases between. Here the CDR3 DNA reads TGTGCCATCAGTGACAGAAGCTCCTACAATGAGCAGTTCTTC. It translates to CAISDRSSYNEQFF.

For the CDR3, the DNA is TGTGCCAGCAGTGAAGCGGTGGGGAGGAACATTCAGTACTTC. This translates into CASSEAVGRNIQYF. The V call is TRBV2, the J call TRBJ2-4; D possibly corresponds to TRBD2 (6 bases). Per the germline V gene, CDR1 is SNHLY and CDR2 is FYNNEI. The V end lost 0 bases, the J end lost 7 bases, and 10 bases lay between the germline ends. This CDR3 is built from 14 residues.

Ten or more counts support this clone. V and J are TRBV6-5 and TRBJ2-2, with TRBD1 as a possible D gene (5 bases). The CDR3 loop spans 14 amino acids. Germline CDR1 and CDR2: MNHEY and SVGAGI. V was pared by 8 bases and J by 5 bases, with 15 bases between. As DNA, the CDR3 is TGTGCCAGCTGCGTGGGGCCCGAAACCGGGGAGCTGTTTTTT. It is translated as CASCVGPETGELFF.

This clone was detected a few times. This chain joins TRBV30 and TRBJ2-5; 7 bases match TRBD1. Per the germline V gene, CDR1 is GTSNPN and CDR2 is SVGIG (reference sequence). The CDR3 is 15 amino acids. V shed 0 bases, J shed 5 bases, and the junction held 9 bases outside the gene matches. The CDR3 DNA sequence: TGTGCCTGGAGTGTGGCCCCGACAGGGTCCGAGACCCAGTACTTC. The encoded protein is CAWSVAPTGSETQYF.